This T cell receptor (beta chain) was sequenced in a study of cytomegalovirus exposure and HLA in healthy donors. In the study overall: Prior work identified 95 million to 120 million unique TCR beta sequences in some 200 million T cells. Overall study findings and caveats: A missense variant in DCLRE1C was later tied to TCR beta V- and J-gene trimming. As a later analysis showed, several of the most significant clusters appeared to be linked to common viral pathogens. In a later analysis, donors in an Asian-associated ancestry cluster reportedly had fewer N-insertions in productive TCRs than the cohort mean.

PCR primers comprised 60 Vbeta and 13 Jbeta primers. Assay used: immunoSEQ multiplex PCR; TCRdb lists only in-frame clones, some missing. The sample has some 190,000 clones; roughly 74% are singletons. The CDR3 spans 14 residues. V lost 1 base to trimming and J lost 7 bases; unmatched junction nucleotides: 4. Germline V gene sequence: CDR1 SEHNR, CDR2 FQNEAQ (reference sequence). Notes on this clone: Its antigen is unidentified.

The gene calls are TRBV7-9 and TRBJ2-1, with 7 bases that match TRBD2. Sequenced input: PBMCs. The clonotype comes from a woman aged 25 to 39 in good health and CMV-seropositive. The CDR3 reads CASSLDVRENEQFF. CDR3 DNA sequence: TGTGCCAGCAGCTTAGACGTGCGGGAGAATGAGCAGTTCTTC. Looking up the rest from reference TRBV7-9 and TRBJ2-1 gives the full variable domain: DTGVSQNPRHKITKRGQNVTFRCDPISEHNRLYWYRQTLGQGPEFLTYFQNEAQLEKSRLLSDRFSAERPKGSFSTLEIQRTEQGDSAMYLCASSLDVRENEQFFGPGTRLTVL.